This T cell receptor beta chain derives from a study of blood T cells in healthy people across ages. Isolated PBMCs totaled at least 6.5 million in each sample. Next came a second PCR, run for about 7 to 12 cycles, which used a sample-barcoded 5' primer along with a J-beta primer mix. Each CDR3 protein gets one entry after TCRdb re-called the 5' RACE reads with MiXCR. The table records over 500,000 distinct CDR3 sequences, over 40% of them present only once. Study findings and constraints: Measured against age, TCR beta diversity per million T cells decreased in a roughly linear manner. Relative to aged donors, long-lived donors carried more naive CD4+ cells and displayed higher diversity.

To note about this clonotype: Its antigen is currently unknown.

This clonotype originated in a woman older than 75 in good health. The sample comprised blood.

In nucleotides, the CDR3 is TGCGCCAGCAGCCAAGAGCGGCTAGCCGCCTACGAGCAGTACTTC. Residues: CASSQERLAAYEQYF. The rearrangement uses TRBV4-1 and TRBJ2-7; D perhaps matches TRBD2 (5 bases). With 0 bases removed from V and 2 bases from J, the gap between germline ends came to 11 bases. CDR1 is MGHRA, CDR2 YSYEKL, per germline. This CDR3 has 15 residues.